The 24 T cell receptor beta chains below all came from one sample that was sequenced in a study of T cells in Graves' hyperthyroidism and ophthalmopathy. Amplified TCR beta CDR3 regions derived from RNA transcripts. A first-round RT-PCR of the TCR CDR3 used the HTBI primer set. TCRdb re-analysed the multiplex PCR reads in MiXCR, keeping a single row per CDR3 protein. The data show fewer than 650,000 distinct CDR3 sequences, 13% to 15% seen once. Material for sequencing was blood. These receptors originate from a woman aged 18-29 years with Graves' ophthalmopathy.

The sample holds many counts of this clonotype. The gene calls are TRBV2 and TRBJ2-7, with 9 bases identical to TRBD2. The CDR3 totals 16 residues. Germline assignment: CDR1 SNHLY and CDR2 FYNNEI. The V segment lost 1 base and the J segment 2 bases; nucleotides outside the gene matches: 6. CDR3 DNA sequence: TGTGCCAGCAGTGAAGATGAATCTAGCGGGACCTACGAGCAGTACTTC. This sequence encodes CASSEDESSGTYEQYF. The entire variable domain, with the rest obtained from reference TRBV2 and TRBJ2-7, is as follows: EPEVTQTPSHQVTQMGQEVILRCVPISNHLYFYWYRQILGQKVEFLVSFYNNEISEKSEIFDDQFSVERPDGSNFTLKIRSTKLEDSAMYFCASSEDESSGTYEQYFGPGTRLTVT.

This clonotype has at least ten counts. The rearrangement joins TRBV5-6 to TRBJ2-1, with D hard to call. This CDR3 is built from 15 residues. CDR1 is SGHDT, CDR2 YYEEEE, per germline. The V and J ends lost 0 bases and 3 bases respectively, with 10 bases between them. The CDR3: CASSLEPQVYNEQFF. The CDR3 region has the DNA TGTGCCAGCAGCTTGGAACCCCAGGTCTACAATGAGCAGTTCTTC.

This clonotype was counted between two and nine times. The V and J genes are TRBV7-2 and TRBJ2-7; D is uncertain. This CDR3 is built from 15 residues. Trimming removed 6 bases from V and 2 bases from J, with 17 bases in between. Germline CDR1 reads SGHTA; CDR2 reads FQGNSA. The CDR3, as DNA: TGTGCCAGCAGTCCCCGGGTTCTTCCACCCTACGAGCAGTACTTC. Residues: CASSPRVLPPYEQYF.

This clonotype came up many times. The chain links TRBV7-8 to TRBJ1-1; a possible D gene is TRBD1 (5 bases). Germline CDR1 SGHVS, CDR2 FQNEAQ. The CDR3 totals 13 residues. Trimming cost V 6 bases and J 0 bases, with 8 bases left between them. CDR3 sequence (DNA): TGTGCCAGCAGACGGGGGGTGAACACTGAAGCTTTCTTT. Translating it yields CASRRGVNTEAFF.

The sample holds many counts of this clonotype. CDR3 loop: CASNQVGDNEQFF. Written as DNA, the CDR3 is TGTGCCAGCAACCAGGTCGGGGACAATGAGCAGTTCTTC. The chain carries TRBV28 and TRBJ2-1; D perhaps matches TRBD2 (5 bases). Germline CDR1 reads MDHEN; CDR2 reads SYDVKM. Trimming removed 7 bases at V and 5 bases at J, with 12 bases between. This CDR3 has 13 residues.

This clonotype was picked up a small number of times. The chain has TRBV4-1 and TRBJ2-7; 7 bases are a match to TRBD2. The CDR3 is 15 residues long. Germline V gene lookup returns CDR1 MGHRA and CDR2 YSYEKL. V shed 1 base and J 0 bases; nucleotides not matched to a gene: 3. CDR3: CASSQVGGISYEQYF. The CDR3 DNA follows: TGCGCCAGCAGCCAAGTGGGGGGGATCTCCTACGAGCAGTACTTC.

This clonotype occurred many times. This sequence joins TRBV11-2 and TRBJ2-1; TRBD2 aligns across 13 bases. Trimming at V came to 0 bases and at J to 6 bases, leaving 2 bases not matched to a gene. The V gene's germline CDR1 is SGHAT and CDR2 FQNNGV. CDR3 length: 16 amino acids. In DNA, the CDR3 is TGTGCCAGCAGCTTAGAACTAGCGGGAGGGGGCAATGAGCAGTTCTTC. Translated: CASSLELAGGGNEQFF.

In this sample, this clonotype turned up a few times. The chain combines TRBV9 with TRBJ2-1, with 9 bases aligning to TRBD2. There are 17 residues in the CDR3. Germline V gives CDR1 SGDLS, CDR2 YYNGEE. J gave up 2 bases and V 4 bases, and 10 bases lay outside the gene matches. This CDR3 reads CASSPRYGTSPYNEQFF. In nucleotides, the CDR3 is TGTGCCAGCAGCCCAAGGTACGGGACTAGCCCCTACAATGAGCAGTTCTTC. The variable domain in full, completed from reference TRBV9 and TRBJ2-1, reads DSGVTQTPKHLITATGQRVTLRCSPRSGDLSVYWYQQSLDQGLQFLIQYYNGEERAKGNILERFSAQQFPDLHSELNLSSLELGDSALYFCASSPRYGTSPYNEQFFGPGTRLTVL.

CDR3 protein: CATVGQGSYNEQFF. In DNA form, the CDR3 reads TGTGCCACCGTGGGACAGGGCTCCTACAATGAGCAGTTCTTC. This chain joins TRBV10-3 and TRBJ2-1; 9 bases align to TRBD1. Germline lookup yields CDR1 ENHRY and CDR2 SYGVKD. V was clipped by 10 bases and J by 0 bases; unmatched bases: 4. This CDR3 is built from 14 residues.

This clonotype was found many times. The chain employs TRBV29-1 and TRBJ2-5; 9 bases are shared with TRBD2. V lost 2 bases and J lost 5; bases outside the gene matches: 9. This CDR3 comprises 15 residues. Germline V gene sequence: CDR1 SQVTM, CDR2 ANQGSEA. CDR3 amino acids: CSVETGGRALETQYF. Here the CDR3 DNA reads TGCAGCGTTGAAACGGGCGGGAGGGCCTTGGAGACCCAGTACTTC.

As to this clonotype: At one end the junction does not follow the germline gene, possibly because of a read error. This chain uses TRBV5-1 with TRBJ2-3, with TRBD2 as a possible D gene (6 bases). The CDR3 is made up of 16 amino acids. CDR1 and CDR2 from the germline V gene are SGHRS and YFSETQ. In DNA, the CDR3 is TGTGCCAGCAGCTTGGTCTTCGGAGGGGACACAGATACGCAGTATTTT. Its translation is CASSLVFGGDTDTQYF.

This clonotype was seen at least ten times. The V call is TRBV5-1, the J call TRBJ2-7; D remains ambiguous. This CDR3 has 15 residues. V was cut by 4 bases and J by 2 bases, with 16 bases left in between. Germline V gene data show CDR1 as SGHRS and CDR2 as YFSETQ. The CDR3 here is CASSPGLGRTYEQYF. CDR3 bases: TGCGCCAGCAGCCCTGGGTTGGGCCGGACCTACGAGCAGTACTTC.

The chain carries TRBV10-3 and TRBJ2-1; 7 nucleotides match TRBD1. After removal of 3 bases from V and 5 bases from J, the junction contained 13 bases not matched to a gene. From germline, CDR1 is ENHRY and CDR2 SYGVKD. The CDR3 is 17 residues long. CDR3 in amino acids: CAISEKALPGTDNEQFF. As DNA, the CDR3 is TGTGCCATCAGTGAAAAGGCGTTACCTGGGACAGACAATGAGCAGTTCTTC.

This clonotype was counted a few times. A read error is possible here, since a much larger clone lies one base away. The rearrangement joins TRBV28 to TRBJ2-1; 9 bases line up with TRBD1. Germline V CDR1 and CDR2: MDHEN, SYDVKM. V lost 10 bases and J lost 4; bases outside the gene matches: 8. CDR3 size: 14 residues. CDR3 sequence (DNA): TGTGCCAACCAACCCGGACAGGGGTACAATGAGCAGTTCTTC. It encodes CANQPGQGYNEQFF.

About this clonotype: No DNA is shown, since the ends of the CDR3 on it are uncertain; the CDR3 is the one TCRdb lists. The gene calls are TRBV10-3 and TRBJ2-7; TRBD1 was called by the table and not checked on the DNA. Germline assignment: CDR1 ENHRY and CDR2 SYGVKD. The CDR3 is 14 amino acids in total, end residues counted. The chain's CDR3 is CAISDWGQGARRYF.

This clonotype was recorded at least ten times. This chain uses TRBV7-9 with TRBJ2-7; possible D gene TRBD2, 5 bases. The V and J ends lost 2 bases and 6 bases respectively, with 20 bases between them. Per germline, CDR1 SEHNR and CDR2 FQNEAQ (reference sequence). The length of the CDR3 is 16 residues. CDR3 sequence (DNA): TGTGCCAGCAGCTTAATAAGCAGGCGAGCAGGAGGCGAGCAGTACTTC. Protein product: CASSLISRRAGGEQYF.

This clonotype was seen ten or more times. V and J are TRBV6-2 or TRBV6-3 and TRBJ1-5; 7 positions match TRBD1. The V and J ends lost 2 bases and 0 bases, in that order; junction bases with no gene match: 1. Germline assignment: CDR1 MNHEY and CDR2 SVGEGT. The length of the CDR3 is 15 residues. The CDR3 reads CASSYRGHSNQPQHF. The CDR3, as DNA: TGTGCCAGCAGTTACAGGGGGCATAGCAATCAGCCCCAGCATTTT.

This chain links TRBV5-4 with TRBJ1-2; 7 nucleotides align to TRBD1. Trimming cost V 2 bases and J 1 base; bases outside gene matches: 5. This CDR3 comprises 15 residues. Germline V gene sequence: CDR1 SGHNT, CDR2 YYREEE (reference sequence). For the CDR3, the DNA is TGTGCCAGCAGCTTTCCCCCAGGGGGTAACTATGGCTACACCTTC. This codes for CASSFPPGGNYGYTF.

V gene TRBV6-1 combines with J gene TRBJ1-1; 8 bases line up with TRBD1. The CDR3 has 15 amino acids. The J segment lost 2 bases and the V segment lost 5 bases, leaving 7 bases of the junction unmatched. CDR1 MNHNS and CDR2 SASEGT come from the germline V gene. CDR3: CASSPYQGANTEAFF. DNA for the CDR3: TGTGCCAGCAGTCCGTACCAGGGGGCTAACACTGAAGCTTTCTTT.

The chain carries TRBV7-2 and TRBJ2-5; TRBD2 matches at 11 bases. The CDR3 is made up of 16 amino acids. Trimming took 5 bases from V and 1 from J; bases not matched to a gene: 6. Germline lookup yields CDR1 SGHTA and CDR2 FQGNSA. Here the CDR3 DNA reads TGTGCCAGCAGCCAATATAGCGGGAGGGCCCAAGAGACCCAGTACTTC. It yields the protein CASSQYSGRAQETQYF. The entire variable domain, with the rest obtained from reference TRBV7-2 and TRBJ2-5, is as follows: GAGVSQSPSNKVTEKGKDVELRCDPISGHTALYWYRQSLGQGLEFLIYFQGNSAPDKSGLPSDRFSAERTGGSVSTLTIQRTQQEDSAVYLCASSQYSGRAQETQYFGPGTRLLVL.

This clonotype showed up many times. J is TRBJ2-5 and V is TRBV28; D gene unclear. The CDR3 has 13 amino acids. V dropped 7 bases and J dropped 3 bases, with 12 bases sitting between them. Germline CDR1 reads MDHEN; CDR2 reads SYDVKM. CDR3 sequence (DNA): TGTGCCAGCACCGTTGCGAATGAAGAGACCCAGTACTTC. Translating it yields CASTVANEETQYF.

On this clonotype: This clone may be a read error of a much larger clone one base away. The chain couples TRBV6-1 to TRBJ1-1, with 7 bases fitting TRBD1. CDR1 is MNHNS and CDR2 is SASEGT in the germline V gene. The junction had 8 bases not matched to a gene; V was cut back by 9 bases and J by 4 bases. This CDR3 region has 13 residues. The CDR3 loop reads CARTGTDPTEAFF. The CDR3 nucleotides are TGTGCCAGAACCGGGACAGACCCCACTGAAGCTTTCTTT.

This clonotype has just a few counts. This rearrangement joins TRBV7-9 to TRBJ2-4; the D gene could be TRBD1 or TRBD2 (5 bases each). The CDR3 consists of 14 residues. Per germline, CDR1 SEHNR and CDR2 FQNEAQ (reference sequence). Trimming took off 2 bases at V and 9 bases at J, with 14 bases between the two ends. The CDR3 reads CASSLTAGRSIQYF. CDR3 sequence (DNA): TGTGCCAGCAGCTTAACTGCAGGGAGAAGCATTCAGTACTTC.

The chain recombines TRBV5-1 with TRBJ1-5; no firm D call. The ends were cut back, 4 bases at V and 1 base at J, with 12 bases in the middle. CDR3 length: 15 amino acids. Per the germline V gene, CDR1 is SGHRS and CDR2 is YFSETQ. The CDR3 spells CASSLNPGSNQPQHF. DNA of the CDR3: TGCGCCAGCAGCCTAAACCCCGGGAGCAATCAGCCCCAGCATTTT.